This T cell receptor (beta chain) was recovered during a study of breast tumors, draining lymph nodes, adjacent tissues. General study findings and limits: Data fit most tumor T cells coming from lymph node, expanding in tumor. Luminal-like breast cancer showed significantly higher tumor–nontumor repertoire similarity than basal-like. Data only fit, rather than demonstrated, lymph node origin of most tumor T cells. Tumors had less TCR diversity than lymph nodes, more than nontumor tissue.

Breast cancer patients provided tissue from their axillary draining lymph nodes. Comment on this clonotype: Antigen specificity is unknown.

The length of the CDR3 is 15 residues. The V end lost 6 bases, the J end lost 4 bases, and 20 bases lay between the germline ends. Germline CDR1 reads DFQATT; CDR2 reads SNEGSKA (reference sequence). MiXCR was run by TCRdb on the multiplex PCR reads, yielding one entry per CDR3 protein. The sample lists about 89,000 distinct CDR3 sequences; roughly 30% were seen once. The sequence was obtained from a female donor with breast cancer. Some clones in this sample may be carry-over from other donors' samples. The chain links TRBV20-1 to TRBJ2-3, with D perhaps TRBD1 or TRBD2 (5 bases each). Source material: axillary lymph node tissue. CDR3 bases: TGCAGTGCCCTCGTGAATGGGGGTCTTGCAGATACGCAGTATTTT. It encodes CSALVNGGLADTQYF.